This TCR beta chain was sequenced during a study of T cells in localized non-small cell lung cancer. Study observations and caveats: T cell clonality was highest in uninvolved adjacent lung, above tumor. Increased T cell density in blood showed an association with longer overall survival. Detection in adjacent lung was observed for a median around 59 of the top 100 tumor clones.

Sequencing was performed with immunoSEQ multiplex PCR; in TCRdb, only in-frame clones are kept and a portion is missing. The sample records about 35,000 clones, 80% to 95% being singletons. With respect to this clone: Antigen: not known.

The TCR sequence derives from a female donor of 60 years or more with stage II lung adenocarcinoma. The sample in question was peripheral blood mononuclear cells, obtained before any cancer treatment.

The DNA for the CDR3 is TGCGCCAGCAGTGAGGGGCCGTCGGAGGATCAGCCCCAGCATTTT. It yields the protein CASSEGPSEDQPQHF. The genes are TRBV10-1 and TRBJ1-5; D ambiguous. Per germline, CDR1 WNHNN and CDR2 SYGVQD (reference sequence). The CDR3 runs 15 residues. V was shortened by 2 bases and J by 5 bases, with 13 bases between the two germline ends.